The next 24 T cell receptor beta chains were all read from a single sample in a study of T cell repertoires in cytomegalovirus infection. TCRdb passed the reads through MiXCR, listing each CDR3 protein once. The table has about 770,000 distinct CDR3 sequences, roughly 28% seen once. Antigens of these TCRs are unknown. The specimen comprised cultured CD8+ T cells from PBMCs, sampled from culture after CMV antigen stimulation. The receptors stem from a human donor in good health (CMV status not recorded). Some clones in this sample may be carry-over from other donors' samples.

The V and J genes are TRBV14 and TRBJ1-2, with D unclear. V was trimmed by 1 base and J by 4 bases, leaving 4 bases between them. Germline V gene data show CDR1 as SGHDN and CDR2 as FVKESK. The CDR3 length is 12 residues. CDR3 protein: CASSQGRYGYTF. DNA for the CDR3: TGTGCCAGCAGCCAAGGCCGCTATGGCTACACCTTC.

The chain carries TRBV12-3 or TRBV12-4 and TRBJ2-5; the D gene is possibly TRBD2 (6 bases). The CDR3 contains 15 residues. V lost 5 bases, J lost 3 bases, and 16 bases lay in between. CDR3 sequence (DNA): TGTGCCAGCAGTAGTTCAGAGGGAGGCAAAGAGACCCAGTACTTC. This sequence encodes CASSSSEGGKETQYF.

Note on this clonotype: Relative to the germline gene, one junction end is altered; a read error may explain this. The chain uses TRBV4-1 and TRBJ1-1; 7 bases map to TRBD1. Germline V gives CDR1 MGHRA, CDR2 YSYEKL. The CDR3 spans 14 residues. CDR3 amino acids: CASSTLTGNPEAFF. CDR3 nucleotide sequence: TGTGCCAGCAGCACCCTGACAGGGAACCCTGAAGCTTTCTTT.

The gene calls are TRBV12-3 or TRBV12-4 and TRBJ2-3; possibly TRBD2 for D (7 bases). There are 19 residues in the CDR3. The V and J ends lost 4 bases and 2 bases respectively, with 25 bases between them. Here the CDR3 reads CASSSAFLAGAGFTDTQYF. Here the CDR3 DNA reads TGTGCCAGCAGTTCAGCCTTCCTTGCGGGGGCGGGTTTCACAGATACGCAGTATTTT.

The CDR3 reads CASSTTPGRVGGYTF. In DNA form, the CDR3 reads TGTGCCAGCAGTACCACCCCCGGGAGGGTAGGTGGCTACACCTTC. The chain combines TRBV28 with TRBJ1-2; D call uncertain. The germline V gene encodes CDR1 MDHEN and CDR2 SYDVKM. Trimming left V 5 bases short and J 7 bases short, with 20 bases between. There are 15 residues in the CDR3.

Only one count was recorded for this clonotype. Lacking the conserved final phenylalanine or tryptophan, this CDR3 likely reflects a read error. The rearrangement uses TRBV2 and TRBJ1-2; no firm D call. The germline V gene has CDR1 SNHLY and CDR2 FYNNEI. V was clipped by 10 bases and J by 4 bases, with 7 bases between them. CDR3 length equals 10 residues. CDR3 residues: CATQVYGYTV. DNA of the CDR3: TGTGCCACCCAGGTCTATGGCTACACCGTC.

This clonotype was detected a few times. This CDR3 reads CAISYRGYEQYV. CDR3 nucleotides: TGTGCCATCAGTTACAGGGGTTACGAGCAGTACGTC. The genes are TRBV10-3 and TRBJ2-7; TRBD1 matches at 7 bases. V shed 5 bases, J shed 4 bases, and the junction held 2 bases outside the gene matches. The CDR3 covers 12 residues. The germline V gene has CDR1 ENHRY and CDR2 SYGVKD.

J is TRBJ1-1 and V is TRBV12-3 or TRBV12-4, with 8 bases that match TRBD1. This CDR3 has 16 residues. V was clipped by 4 bases and J by 3 bases; unmatched bases: 10. CDR3 sequence (DNA): TGTGCCAGCAGTTGGGGGCAGGGGGCGTCGGACACTGAAGCTTTCTTT. It encodes CASSWGQGASDTEAFF.

This clonotype came up a few times. J is TRBJ2-7 and V is TRBV28; TRBD2 agrees at 10 bases. Germline values: CDR1 MDHEN, CDR2 SYDVKM. The CDR3 length is 15 residues. V was pared by 6 bases and J by 3 bases, with 8 bases of the junction left unmatched. The CDR3 protein is CASRPTSGAFYEQYV. Written as DNA, the CDR3 is TGTGCCAGCAGGCCAACTAGCGGGGCCTTCTACGAGCAGTACGTC.

This chain uses TRBV5-6 with TRBJ2-7; 10 bases fit TRBD1. This CDR3 has 15 amino acids. Trimming took 5 bases from V and 1 from J; bases not matched to a gene: 6. Germline-derived CDR1 and CDR2 are SGHDT and YYEEEE. The CDR3 nucleotides read TGTGCCAGCAGTCAGACAGGGGGCAGGTCCTACGAGCAGTACGTC. Translating gives CASSQTGGRSYEQYV.

This chain joins TRBV4-2 and TRBJ2-1; TRBD1 might be the D (6 bases). V was pared by 4 bases and J by 10 bases, with 20 bases between. The length of the CDR3 is 15 residues. From germline, CDR1 is LGHNA and CDR2 YNFKEQ. As DNA, the CDR3 is TGTGCCAGCAGCCCACAGAGGACAGCGGAGAGGGAGCAGTTCTTC. It translates to CASSPQRTAEREQFF.

The V gene is TRBV7-9, the J gene TRBJ2-2; D not resolved. The CDR3 consists of 18 residues. Germline CDR1 is SEHNR and CDR2 is FQNEAQ (reference sequence). V was clipped by 3 bases and J by 1 base, with 18 bases between them. This chain's CDR3 is CASSFLRAEKGNTGELFF. CDR3 coding DNA: TGTGCCAGCAGCTTTTTAAGGGCGGAAAAGGGGAACACCGGGGAGCTGTTTTTT.

This chain joins TRBV12-5 and TRBJ1-3; D possibly corresponds to TRBD1 (6 bases). Germline loops: CDR1 LGHNT, CDR2 FRNRAP. Trimming took off 1 base at V and 0 bases at J, with 13 bases between the two ends. The CDR3 has 17 residues. CDR3 in amino acids: CASGLGTVGVSGNTIYF. In DNA, the CDR3 is TGTGCTAGTGGTTTGGGGACAGTCGGGGTCTCTGGAAACACCATATATTTT.

The rearrangement links TRBV7-9 to TRBJ2-7; 8 bases map to TRBD1. This CDR3 has 15 residues. The germline CDR1 and CDR2 sequences are SEHNR and FQNEAQ (reference sequence). The trim removed 5 bases at V and 1 base at J, leaving 7 bases unmatched. CDR3 in amino acids: CASSGAGGRSYEQYF. The CDR3 DNA follows: TGTGCCAGCAGCGGGGCAGGGGGCCGATCCTACGAGCAGTACTTC.

This clonotype was found many times. The chain carries TRBV2 and TRBJ1-2; no clear D. Between the trimmed V and J ends, which lost 4 bases and 7 bases, there was a span of 10 bases. Looked up from germline, CDR1 is SNHLY and CDR2 is FYNNEI. CDR3 length equals 12 residues. CDR3 DNA sequence: TGTGCCAGCAGTGGGGCAGATCGTGGCTACACCTTC. Translation: CASSGADRGYTF.

The chain couples TRBV4-3 to TRBJ1-1; TRBD1 aligns across 8 bases. Germline V CDR1 and CDR2: LGHNA, YSLEER. With 3 bases clipped from V and 5 bases from J, the junction kept 5 bases outside the gene matches. This CDR3 is 14 amino acids long. In DNA form, the CDR3 reads TGCGCCAGCAGCCAGTCCGACAGGGGTACTGAAGCTTTCTTT. Its translation is CASSQSDRGTEAFF.

CDR3 protein: CASSSPYRDGQETQYF. Written as DNA, the CDR3 is TGTGCCAGCAGTTCCCCATACCGGGACGGCCAAGAGACCCAGTACTTC. The chain combines TRBV12-3 or TRBV12-4 with TRBJ2-5; D is possibly TRBD1 or TRBD2 (5 bases each). The V end lost 4 bases, the J end lost 1 base, and 16 bases lay between the germline ends. The CDR3 spans 16 residues.

This clonotype has at least ten counts. The chain combines TRBV7-8 with TRBJ1-2; 7 positions agree with TRBD1. The CDR3 extends over 14 amino acids. V was clipped by 1 base and J by 4 bases; unmatched bases: 3. Germline V lookup: CDR1 SGHVS, CDR2 FQNEAQ. The CDR3 sequence: CASSLVQGGYGYTF. The CDR3 nucleotides are TGTGCCAGCAGCTTAGTCCAGGGGGGCTATGGCTACACCTTC.

This clonotype was seen a few times. In nucleotides, the CDR3 is TGTGCCAGCAGTCCGAAGACTAGCGGGGCCTCCCAAGAGACCCAGTACTTC. Amino acid sequence: CASSPKTSGASQETQYF. The V call is TRBV6-1, the J call TRBJ2-5, with 11 bases matching TRBD2. After removal of 5 bases from V and 1 base from J, the junction contained 9 bases not matched to a gene. The germline CDR1 and CDR2 sequences are MNHNS and SASEGT. CDR3 length: 17 residues.

This clonotype was seen only a few times. V usage is TRBV7-6 and J usage is TRBJ2-2; possibly TRBD1 for D (5 bases). In germline, CDR1 is SGHVS, CDR2 FNYEAQ. This CDR3 spans 23 amino acids. V lost 5 bases and J lost 3, with 37 bases in between. CDR3 coding DNA: TGTGCCAGCAGCCCCTTTCTACAGGTCTCTCAGTCCCTAATACTCTACGACACCGGGGAGCTGTTTTTT. It specifies CASSPFLQVSQSLILYDTGELFF. The full variable domain, with the rest looked up from reference TRBV7-6 and TRBJ2-2, is GAGVSQSPRYKVTKRGQDVALRCDPISGHVSLYWYRQALGQGPEFLTYFNYEAQQDKSGLPNDRFSAERPEGSISTLTIQRTEQRDSAMYRCASSPFLQVSQSLILYDTGELFFGEGSRLTVL.

The chain uses TRBV7-2 and TRBJ2-4; no reliable D call. The CDR3 consists of 16 residues. CDR1 SGHTA and CDR2 FQGNSA come from the germline V gene. The V gene lost 5 bases and the J gene lost 0 bases, with 14 bases spanning the gap. CDR3 region: CASSLDGYLAKNIQYF. For the CDR3, the DNA is TGTGCCAGCAGCCTTGACGGCTACCTAGCCAAAAACATTCAGTACTTC.

The rearrangement joins TRBV20-1 to TRBJ2-7, with D unresolved. Trimming took 6 bases from V and 3 from J, leaving 12 bases between them. Germline CDR1 is DFQATT and CDR2 is SNEGSKA (reference sequence). This CDR3 has 12 amino acids. This CDR3 is CSAAPGDYEQYF. The CDR3 DNA reads TGCAGTGCGGCACCCGGCGACTACGAGCAGTACTTC.

The chain combines TRBV27 with TRBJ2-1; the match to TRBD2 covers 9 bases. CDR3 size: 14 residues. V shed 4 bases and J 8 bases; nucleotides not matched to a gene: 6. Looked up from germline, CDR1 is MNHEY and CDR2 is SMNVEV (reference sequence). The CDR3 sequence is CASSSAGGRDEQFF. CDR3 nucleotide sequence: TGTGCCAGCAGTTCGGCGGGGGGGCGGGATGAGCAGTTCTTC.

On this clonotype itself: Sequence at one end of the junction differs from germline and may be a read error. The genes are TRBV28 and TRBJ2-5; D possibly corresponds to TRBD2 (7 bases). The CDR3 length is 16 residues. In germline, CDR1 is MDHEN, CDR2 SYDVKM. CDR3 nucleotide sequence: TGTGCCAGCGGTTTTAAAGGGGGGGCCGGTAAGGAGACCCAGTACTTC. Translation: CASGFKGGAGKETQYF.